The next 25 T cell receptor beta chains were all read from a single sample in a study of response to subunit inactivated influenza vaccine. From the RT-PCR reads, TCRdb called clonotypes with MiXCR, one entry per CDR3 protein. The sample includes 300,000 to 350,000 distinct CDR3 sequences, 20% to 25% seen only once; the top ten take 9% to 12%. Here the sequenced sample was PBMCs from blood, taken 21 months after vaccination. The receptors shown here come from a man aged 50 to 69 who received an inactivated influenza vaccine.

V and J are TRBV10-2 and TRBJ2-3; D gene ambiguous. The CDR3 contains 12 residues. Trimming shortened V by 6 bases and J by 2 bases, and 6 bases separated the two germline ends. Germline V gene data show CDR1 as WSHSY and CDR2 as SAAADI. The DNA for the CDR3 is TGCGCCAGCAGCAAGACCACAGATACGCAGTATTTT. Amino acids: CASSKTTDTQYF.

As to this clonotype: A single base separates this from a much larger clone, so it may be a read error. The CDR3 carries no conserved terminal phenylalanine or tryptophan, so it likely arises from a read error. This chain uses TRBV16 with TRBJ2-7; D remains ambiguous. Germline V gene sequence: CDR1 KGHSY, CDR2 FQNENV. V dropped 4 bases and J dropped 3 bases, with 10 bases sitting between them. CDR3 size: 13 residues. CDR3 protein: CASSLLGNYEQYL. Here the CDR3 DNA reads TGTGCCAGCAGCCTTCTAGGGAACTACGAGCAGTACCTC.

In this sample, this clonotype turned up a few times. V and J are TRBV11-2 and TRBJ1-5; D unresolved. This CDR3 contains 12 residues. V shed 5 bases and J shed 4 bases, with 6 bases lying between them. Per the germline V gene, CDR1 is SGHAT and CDR2 is FQNNGV. CDR3 amino acids: CASSAHNQPQHF. Written as DNA, the CDR3 is TGTGCCAGCAGCGCCCATAATCAGCCCCAGCATTTT.

The gene calls are TRBV5-4 and TRBJ2-2; D uncertain. Trimming took off 4 bases at V and 7 bases at J, with 8 bases between the two ends. The germline V gene has CDR1 SGHNT and CDR2 YYREEE (reference sequence). The CDR3 loop spans 12 amino acids. Written as DNA, the CDR3 is TGTGCCAGCAGCGACTGGCTCGGGGAGCTGTTTTTT. This translates into CASSDWLGELFF.

This clonotype has more than one count but fewer than ten. This chain links TRBV12-3 or TRBV12-4 with TRBJ1-1, with D uncertain. The CDR3 extends over 14 amino acids. The V gene lost 1 base and the J gene lost 4 bases, with 10 bases spanning the gap. The CDR3 spells CASSLGQAITEAFF. CDR3 sequence (DNA): TGTGCCAGCAGTTTAGGGCAGGCCATCACTGAAGCTTTCTTT.

V is TRBV12-3 or TRBV12-4 and J is TRBJ1-6; TRBD1 agrees at 8 bases. The length of the CDR3 is 16 residues. The J segment lost 7 bases and the V segment lost 6 bases, leaving 11 bases of the junction unmatched. The CDR3 DNA sequence: TGTGCCAGCAGACTTTCCGGACAGGGCAAAAATTCACCCCTCCACTTT. Translation: CASRLSGQGKNSPLHF.

J is TRBJ2-1 and V is TRBV6-2 or TRBV6-3; no reliable D call. Per the germline V gene, CDR1 is MNHEY and CDR2 is SVGEGT. V gave up 4 bases and J gave up 10 bases, with 8 bases separating them. This CDR3 spans 11 amino acids. In DNA, the CDR3 is TGTGCCAGCAGTTTGGCCCGCGAGCAGTTCTTC. This gives the protein CASSLAREQFF.

This clonotype showed up just a few times. V is TRBV21-1 and J is TRBJ2-2; the listed D gene, TRBD1, was not tested against the DNA. TRBV21-1 is described as a pseudogene. The CDR3 is made up of 15 amino acids. The CDR3, as DNA: TGTGCCAGCAGCAAGGGACAGGGGGCTACCGGGGAGCTGTTTTTT. It codes for CASSKGQGATGELFF.

J is TRBJ1-6 and V is TRBV6-1; D perhaps matches TRBD1 (5 bases). The CDR3 covers 14 residues. With 6 bases removed from V and 10 bases from J, the gap between germline ends came to 16 bases. Germline CDR1 is MNHNS and CDR2 is SASEGT. The CDR3: CASRKRQPNSPLHF. The CDR3 region has the DNA TGTGCCAGCAGAAAAAGACAGCCCAACTCACCCCTCCACTTT.

The sample holds a few counts of this clonotype. The chain joins TRBV5-1 to TRBJ2-1; D is unresolved. Germline CDR1 is SGHRS and CDR2 is YFSETQ. The CDR3 contains 16 residues. Between the trimmed V and J ends, which lost 2 bases and 6 bases, there was a span of 18 bases. In DNA form, the CDR3 reads TGCGCCAGCAGCTTAGCCTTGGTCGGCCCTAGCAATGAGCAGTTCTTC. Protein sequence: CASSLALVGPSNEQFF.

This clonotype was seen a single time. CDR3 region: CASSLGTSPYNEQFF. The CDR3 DNA sequence: TGTGCCAGCAGTTTAGGGACTAGCCCCTACAATGAGCAGTTCTTC. The V call is TRBV12-3 or TRBV12-4, the J call TRBJ2-1; TRBD2 agrees at 8 bases. Trimming cost V 1 base and J 2 bases; bases outside gene matches: 1. The CDR3 totals 15 residues.

This clonotype was seen only a few times. This rearrangement joins TRBV7-6 to TRBJ1-6; maybe TRBD1 (5 bases). V lost 5 bases to trimming and J lost 5 bases, with 16 bases between them. Per the germline V gene, CDR1 is SGHVS and CDR2 is FNYEAQ. CDR3 length: 16 amino acids. The CDR3, as DNA: TGTGCCAGCAGCGAGGGATCGGGGGTTGATAATTCACCCCTCCACTTT. It codes for CASSEGSGVDNSPLHF.

The chain combines TRBV7-6 with TRBJ2-1, with TRBD2 as a possible D gene (5 bases). The germline CDR1 and CDR2 sequences are SGHVS and FNYEAQ. The CDR3 spans 17 residues. Trimming stripped 1 base from V and 5 bases from J, with 18 bases between. The CDR3 DNA reads as TGTGCCAGCAGCTTAGGTTCTGCCTGGGAGATAAACAATGAGCAGTTCTTC. Amino acids: CASSLGSAWEINNEQFF.

This clonotype was recorded a few times. This chain links TRBV12-5 with TRBJ2-1, with TRBD1 matching over 10 bases. The germline gives CDR1 LGHNT, CDR2 FRNRAP. This CDR3 spans 15 amino acids. V trimming: 1 base; J trimming: 7 bases; junction bases outside the gene matches: 4. The CDR3 sequence: CASGLGQGAGNEQFF. In nucleotides, the CDR3 is TGTGCTAGTGGTTTGGGACAGGGGGCAGGTAATGAGCAGTTCTTC.

The chain joins TRBV29-1 to TRBJ1-2; D remains ambiguous. V gave up 3 bases and J gave up 6 bases, with 8 bases separating them. The CDR3 is made up of 11 amino acids. The V gene's germline CDR1 is SQVTM and CDR2 ANQGSEA. This CDR3 reads CSVDGGHGYTF. CDR3 DNA: TGCAGCGTTGACGGTGGGCATGGCTACACCTTC.

The genes are TRBV7-9 and TRBJ1-6, with 8 bases aligning to TRBD1. The germline V gene has CDR1 SEHNR and CDR2 FQNEAQ (reference sequence). The CDR3 consists of 14 residues. Trimming took 5 bases from V and 7 from J; bases not matched to a gene: 4. The CDR3 coding sequence is TGTGCCAGCAGCGCCCGGACAGGGAATTCACCCCTCCACTTT. Protein: CASSARTGNSPLHF.

This clonotype was detected only a few times. This chain links TRBV7-9 with TRBJ1-5; 9 nucleotides align to TRBD1. J gave up 2 bases and V 5 bases, and 4 bases lay outside the gene matches. Germline CDR1 reads SEHNR; CDR2 reads FQNEAQ (reference sequence). This CDR3 has 15 amino acids. CDR3 region: CASSGGTGRNQPQHF. The CDR3 region has the DNA TGTGCCAGCAGCGGTGGGACAGGGCGCAATCAGCCCCAGCATTTT.

The rearrangement joins TRBV30 to TRBJ2-7, with no clear D. Germline CDR1 is GTSNPN and CDR2 is SVGIG (reference sequence). This CDR3 spans 14 amino acids. Between the trimmed V and J ends, which lost 2 bases and 5 bases, there was a span of 16 bases. Written as DNA, the CDR3 is TGTGCCTGGAGTTCGTTTAACCAGAGAAACGAGCAGTACTTC. The encoded protein is CAWSSFNQRNEQYF.

Details on this clonotype: Likely a read error: the CDR3 ends without its conserved phenylalanine or tryptophan. V usage is TRBV15 and J usage is TRBJ1-2, with D possibly being TRBD1 (5 bases). This CDR3 has 16 residues. Germline V CDR1 and CDR2: LNHNV, YYDKDF (reference sequence). Trimming left V 0 bases short and J 4 bases short, with 15 bases between. This chain's CDR3 is CATSRDMAGRGYGYTY. DNA of the CDR3: TGTGCCACCAGCAGAGATATGGCAGGAAGGGGCTATGGCTACACCTAC.

This chain uses TRBV6-5 with TRBJ2-2; D is unclear. The CDR3 contains 15 residues. Germline V gene sequence: CDR1 MNHEY, CDR2 SVGAGI. V gave up 4 bases and J gave up 3 bases, with 12 bases separating them. In DNA, the CDR3 is TGTGCCAGCAGTTTGGATACAGACTACACCGGGGAGCTGTTTTTT. Translation: CASSLDTDYTGELFF.

This clonotype was detected only a few times. V is TRBV3-1 and J is TRBJ2-1; possible D gene TRBD1, 6 bases. The CDR3 loop spans 17 amino acids. Trimming stripped 2 bases from V and 0 bases from J, with 14 bases between. The germline V gene has CDR1 LGHDT and CDR2 YNNKEL (reference sequence). DNA for the CDR3: TGTGCCAGCAGCCAAACCAGGGGCCTAGTCTCCTACAATGAGCAGTTCTTC. This translates into CASSQTRGLVSYNEQFF.

The V gene is TRBV19, the J gene TRBJ2-1, with D unresolved. The CDR3 is 14 amino acids. The V and J ends lost 4 bases and 10 bases respectively, with 17 bases between them. Germline V gene data show CDR1 as LNHDA and CDR2 as SQIVND (reference sequence). CDR3 nucleotides: TGTGCCAGTAGTACCCCAGTTAGGGCGGAGGAGCAGTTCTTC. It codes for CASSTPVRAEEQFF.

The table lists this clonotype with a few counts. The chain joins TRBV5-5 to TRBJ2-2; D uncertain. Germline assignment: CDR1 SGHKS and CDR2 YYEKEE (reference sequence). Trimming cost V 0 bases and J 4 bases, with 16 bases left between them. The CDR3 loop spans 17 amino acids. The DNA of the CDR3 is TGTGCCAGCAGCTTGGCCCTCAACTCTGGGCGCACCGGGGAGCTGTTTTTT. Protein sequence: CASSLALNSGRTGELFF.

This clonotype was observed a few times. The V gene is TRBV3-1, the J gene TRBJ1-1, with D perhaps matching TRBD1 (6 bases). The CDR3 consists of 13 residues. V was pared by 3 bases and J by 4 bases, with 9 bases between. CDR1 is LGHDT and CDR2 is YNNKEL in the germline V gene (reference sequence). The CDR3 sequence is CASSHQGSTEAFF. CDR3 coding DNA: TGTGCCAGCAGCCATCAGGGGAGCACTGAAGCTTTCTTT.

This clonotype was observed a handful of times. The CDR3 reads CASSKIRGRRSNQPQHF. The CDR3, as DNA: TGTGCCAGCAGCAAAATCCGCGGCCGACGAAGCAATCAGCCCCAGCATTTT. The J gene is TRBJ1-5, the V gene TRBV21-1. TRBV21-1 is an annotated pseudogene. The CDR3 runs to 17 residues.